These 28 T cell receptor beta chains originate from one sample sequenced in a study of cytomegalovirus exposure and HLA in healthy donors. The method was immunoSEQ multiplex PCR; TCRdb's version includes in-frame clones alone and lacks a portion of them. The sample includes 65,000 to 75,000 clones, 94% of them seen just once. Sequencing was carried out using PBMCs. Receptors were obtained from a woman under 30 in good health and CMV-seropositive.

The chain carries TRBV28 and TRBJ1-6, with D uncertain. Germline V gene sequence: CDR1 MDHEN, CDR2 SYDVKM. Trimming pared 2 bases from V and 10 bases from J, leaving 15 bases between. This CDR3 region has 15 residues. The CDR3 sequence is CASSLGPGRGSPLHF. CDR3 nucleotide sequence: TGTGCCAGCAGTTTAGGGCCCGGACGGGGATCACCCCTCCACTTT.

The chain joins TRBV11-2 to TRBJ2-7; TRBD2 aligns across 7 bases. The germline V gene encodes CDR1 SGHAT and CDR2 FQNNGV. The CDR3 loop spans 16 amino acids. V gave up 1 base and J gave up 0 bases; unmatched junction bases: 6. The CDR3 nucleotides read TGTGCCAGCAGCTTAGGGGCTAGCGGAATCTCCTACGAGCAGTACTTC. Amino acid sequence: CASSLGASGISYEQYF.

The chain carries TRBV28 and TRBJ1-5; D unclear. Trimming pared 1 base from V and 6 bases from J, leaving 7 bases between. CDR3 size: 13 residues. Germline V gene data show CDR1 as MDHEN and CDR2 as SYDVKM. The CDR3 DNA follows: TGTGCCAGCAGTTTATCTCCAGGTCAGCCCCAGCATTTT. It encodes CASSLSPGQPQHF.

The V and J genes are TRBV5-4 and TRBJ2-5, with D tentatively TRBD1 (6 bases). Germline V gene sequence: CDR1 SGHNT, CDR2 YYREEE (reference sequence). The CDR3 is 15 amino acids. V was shortened by 4 bases and J by 1 base, with 14 bases between the two germline ends. DNA for the CDR3: TGTGCCAGCAGCATCACCGGGACATTCCAAGAGACCCAGTACTTC. Its translation is CASSITGTFQETQYF.

V usage is TRBV5-1 and J usage is TRBJ2-1; D ambiguous. The germline V gene has CDR1 SGHRS and CDR2 YFSETQ. The CDR3 is 12 residues long. Between the trimmed V and J ends, which lost 4 bases and 2 bases, there was a span of 4 bases. In DNA form, the CDR3 reads TGCGCCAGCAGCCGGGCCTACAATGAGCAGTTCTTC. It encodes CASSRAYNEQFF.

V and J are TRBV11-2 and TRBJ1-1; D not certain. The CDR3 is 11 amino acids. The germline V gene has CDR1 SGHAT and CDR2 FQNNGV. V gave up 2 bases and J gave up 11 bases, with 9 bases separating them. The CDR3: CASSLREEAFF. CDR3 sequence (DNA): TGTGCCAGCAGCTTAAGGGAGGAGGCTTTCTTT.

This clone was observed a single time. CDR3 region: CASSPRGALTEAFF. CDR3 DNA: TGTGCCAGCTCGCCCAGGGGGGCGCTCACTGAAGCTTTCTTT. V and J are TRBV18 and TRBJ1-1; 7 bases match TRBD1. The CDR3 runs 14 residues. Trimming at V came to 6 bases and at J to 4 bases, leaving 8 bases not matched to a gene. Germline CDR1 and CDR2: KGHSH and LQKENI. The whole variable domain, filled in from reference TRBV18 and TRBJ1-1, reads NAGVMQNPRHLVRRRGQEARLRCSPMKGHSHVYWYRQLPEEGLKFMVYLQKENIIDESGMPKERFSAEFPKEGPSILRIQQVVRGDSAAYFCASSPRGALTEAFFGQGTRLTVV.

This chain uses TRBV7-8 with TRBJ2-4; maybe TRBD1 (5 bases). V shed 1 base and J shed 0 bases, with 10 bases lying between them. In germline, CDR1 is SGHVS, CDR2 FQNEAQ. CDR3 length equals 16 residues. In nucleotides, the CDR3 is TGTGCCAGCAGCTTAGAGATTAGGGGAGCCAAAAACATTCAGTACTTC. It translates to CASSLEIRGAKNIQYF.

The chain couples TRBV6-5 to TRBJ1-6; weak D call: TRBD1 (5 bases). CDR1 is MNHEY, CDR2 SVGAGI, per germline. Trimming left V 0 bases short and J 10 bases short, with 10 bases between. The length of the CDR3 is 14 residues. CDR3 sequence reads: CASSYSSQGSPLHF. Here the CDR3 DNA reads TGTGCCAGCAGTTACTCGTCCCAGGGATCACCCCTCCACTTT.

V gene TRBV7-6 combines with J gene TRBJ2-7, with 9 bases lining up with TRBD1. J gave up 0 bases and V 5 bases, and 5 bases lay outside the gene matches. Germline CDR1 SGHVS, CDR2 FNYEAQ. The CDR3 runs to 15 residues. The CDR3 here is CASSPGQGSSYEQYF. CDR3 in DNA: TGTGCCAGCAGCCCAGGACAGGGGAGCTCCTACGAGCAGTACTTC.

This chain links TRBV4-2 with TRBJ1-1; D possibly corresponds to TRBD1 (5 bases). Germline loops: CDR1 LGHNA, CDR2 YNFKEQ. The germline V and J ends were trimmed by 8 bases and 0 bases, with 13 bases remaining between them. CDR3 length: 14 residues. The CDR3: CASGGAGLNTEAFF. Written as DNA, the CDR3 is TGTGCCAGCGGCGGGGCAGGATTGAACACTGAAGCTTTCTTT.

V and J are TRBV28 and TRBJ2-7, with 8 bases identical to TRBD2. After removal of 6 bases from V and 3 bases from J, the junction contained 7 bases not matched to a gene. This CDR3 comprises 14 residues. Per the germline V gene, CDR1 is MDHEN and CDR2 is SYDVKM. Here the CDR3 reads CASREAGGNYEQYF. The CDR3 nucleotides are TGTGCCAGCAGAGAGGCGGGGGGCAACTACGAGCAGTACTTC.

The V and J genes are TRBV7-9 and TRBJ1-4; D is possibly TRBD1 (6 bases). Germline V gene sequence: CDR1 SEHNR, CDR2 FQNEAQ (reference sequence). Trimming left V 5 bases short and J 8 bases short, with 12 bases between. The CDR3 has 13 amino acids. CDR3 region: CASSVQGVEKLFF. The CDR3 DNA is TGTGCCAGCAGCGTACAGGGTGTAGAAAAACTGTTTTTT.

The rearrangement links TRBV28 to TRBJ2-7, with 9 bases aligning to TRBD1. V was pared by 5 bases and J by 2 bases, with 7 bases of the junction left unmatched. The CDR3 totals 15 residues. Germline V gene data show CDR1 as MDHEN and CDR2 as SYDVKM. The CDR3 DNA reads as TGTGCCAGCAGTGGGGACAGGGTGGGCACCTACGAGCAGTACTTC. This translates into CASSGDRVGTYEQYF. The variable domain in full, completed from reference TRBV28 and TRBJ2-7, reads DVKVTQSSRYLVKRTGEKVFLECVQDMDHENMFWYRQDPGLGLRLIYFSYDVKMKEKGDIPEGYSVSREKKERFSLILESASTNQTSMYLCASSGDRVGTYEQYFGPGTRLTVT.

CDR3 bases: TGTGCCAGCGGTAACAATTATGGCTACACCTTC. Protein product: CASGNNYGYTF. The J gene is TRBJ1-2, the V gene TRBV28; D call uncertain. V gave up 8 bases and J gave up 5 bases, with 9 bases separating them. This CDR3 comprises 11 residues. In germline, CDR1 is MDHEN, CDR2 SYDVKM.

The chain recombines TRBV6-5 with TRBJ1-2, with TRBD1 identical over 8 bases. The germline V gene has CDR1 MNHEY and CDR2 SVGAGI. The CDR3 totals 14 residues. Germline trimming cut 6 bases from V and 4 bases from J; bases unmatched to any gene: 7. Here the CDR3 reads CASRKTGDGYGYTF. The CDR3 DNA sequence: TGTGCCAGCAGGAAGACAGGGGATGGCTATGGCTACACCTTC.

The rearrangement links TRBV5-1 to TRBJ2-1; TRBD2 matches at 7 bases. The length of the CDR3 is 14 residues. Unmatched junction bases numbered 5, after V lost 0 bases and J lost 8 bases. The germline gives CDR1 SGHRS, CDR2 YFSETQ. The CDR3 spells CASSLGTSRDEQFF. In DNA, the CDR3 is TGCGCCAGCAGCTTGGGGACTAGTAGGGATGAGCAGTTCTTC.

In this sample, this clone turned up a few times. This rearrangement joins TRBV4-1 to TRBJ1-6; 8 bases match TRBD1. CDR1 is MGHRA, CDR2 YSYEKL, per germline. V dropped 2 bases and J dropped 7; count of bases not matched to a gene: 7. This CDR3 spans 16 amino acids. The CDR3 DNA reads TGCGCCAGCAGCCAATACAGGGGGATGGACAATTCACCCCTCCACTTT. It codes for CASSQYRGMDNSPLHF.

The V gene is TRBV14, the J gene TRBJ2-7; 9 positions match TRBD2. V gave up 4 bases and J gave up 1 base; unmatched junction bases: 14. CDR3 length: 18 residues. Germline CDR1 reads SGHDN; CDR2 reads FVKESK. CDR3 in DNA: TGTGCCAGCAGCCTATACAAACCGGGACTAGCAATTTCCTACGAGCAGTACTTC. It codes for CASSLYKPGLAISYEQYF.

This chain connects TRBV6-4 to TRBJ1-1; D is undetermined. Trimming removed 4 bases from V and 2 bases from J, with 8 bases in between. Looked up from germline, CDR1 is MRHNA and CDR2 is SNTAGT. This CDR3 is built from 13 residues. CDR3 amino acids: CASSGGYNTEAFF. The CDR3 bases are TGTGCCAGCAGTGGAGGTTACAACACTGAAGCTTTCTTT.

The rearrangement uses TRBV7-8 and TRBJ2-1; D perhaps matches TRBD2 (5 bases). The CDR3 runs to 14 residues. Germline CDR1 is SGHVS and CDR2 is FQNEAQ. V lost 1 base to trimming and J lost 9 bases, with 13 bases between them. The CDR3 loop reads CASSLDRGRTEQFF. The CDR3 bases are TGTGCCAGCAGCTTAGATCGGGGTAGGACTGAGCAGTTCTTC.

The rearrangement links TRBV5-4 to TRBJ1-5, with D unclear. The V gene lost 2 bases and the J gene lost 1 base, with 13 bases spanning the gap. The CDR3 totals 16 residues. Germline CDR1 SGHNT, CDR2 YYREEE (reference sequence). DNA of the CDR3: TGTGCCAGCAGCTTCGGAGGACCGTTGAGCAATCAGCCCCAGCATTTT. Translating it yields CASSFGGPLSNQPQHF.

This chain uses TRBV12-5 with TRBJ1-6; no firm D call. The CDR3 is 13 residues long. Looked up from germline, CDR1 is LGHNT and CDR2 is FRNRAP. The V end lost 5 bases, the J end lost 7 bases, and 9 bases lay between the germline ends. CDR3 region: CASGPQVNSPLHF. CDR3 nucleotides: TGTGCTAGTGGTCCCCAGGTAAATTCACCCCTCCACTTT.

The chain couples TRBV29-1 to TRBJ2-3; TRBD1 aligns across 7 bases. Germline lookup yields CDR1 SQVTM and CDR2 ANQGSEA. The J segment lost 4 bases and the V segment lost 2 bases, leaving 3 bases of the junction unmatched. The CDR3 sequence is 13 residues long. The CDR3 is CSVETTGADTQYF. The CDR3 DNA is TGCAGCGTTGAAACCACAGGGGCAGATACGCAGTATTTT.

The gene calls are TRBV6-1 and TRBJ2-1; 11 positions match TRBD1. V lost 0 bases and J lost 8; bases outside the gene matches: 12. The CDR3 is made up of 18 amino acids. Germline-derived CDR1 and CDR2 are MNHNS and SASEGT. CDR3 protein: CASSEAGMDRGLSDEQFF. CDR3 coding DNA: TGTGCCAGCAGTGAAGCGGGGATGGACAGGGGGCTATCCGATGAGCAGTTCTTC.

The chain combines TRBV29-1 with TRBJ2-7; maybe TRBD1 (5 bases). V was pared by 5 bases and J by 5 bases, with 19 bases between. This CDR3 spans 14 amino acids. The V gene's germline CDR1 is SQVTM and CDR2 ANQGSEA. The CDR3 loop is CSVTRDEVDNEQYF. The CDR3 coding sequence is TGCAGCGTTACCCGCGACGAGGTGGACAACGAGCAGTACTTC.

The V call is TRBV2, the J call TRBJ1-1, with unresolved D. V was shortened by 7 bases and J by 1 base, with 13 bases between the two germline ends. In germline, CDR1 is SNHLY, CDR2 FYNNEI. The CDR3 runs to 14 residues. The chain's CDR3 is CASIEDKPNTEAFF. The CDR3 DNA sequence: TGTGCCAGCATAGAAGACAAGCCGAACACTGAAGCTTTCTTT.

The chain joins TRBV30 to TRBJ1-6; TRBD1 is a possible D gene (6 bases). Germline V gene lookup returns CDR1 GTSNPN and CDR2 SVGIG (reference sequence). V lost 3 bases, J lost 9 bases, and 15 bases lay in between. The CDR3 loop spans 14 amino acids. CDR3 sequence: CAWRFGTTGSPLHF. The DNA of the CDR3 is TGTGCCTGGAGGTTCGGGACAACGGGTTCACCCCTCCACTTT. Together with reference TRBV30 and TRBJ1-6, the CDR3 gives the full variable domain: SQTIHQWPATLVQPVGSPLSLECTVEGTSNPNLYWYRQAAGRGLQLLFYSVGIGQISSEVPQNLSASRPQDRQFILSSKKLLLSDSGFYLCAWRFGTTGSPLHFGNGTRLTVT.